The clone carrying this T cell receptor (beta chain) was found many times. Time point in this sample: newly diagnosed GD, antithyroid drugs for less than 3 months. From RNA extracted from PBMCs, the TCR library was made. EDTA tubes received about 9.3 milliliters of collected peripheral blood. These data belong to a study of regulatory T cells in long-lasting Graves disease. Study-level background: Prior antithyroid drug treatment in newly diagnosed Graves' patients lasted under 3 months.

Germline trimming cut 6 bases from V and 7 bases from J; bases unmatched to any gene: 6. The CDR3 loop spans 15 amino acids. Per germline, CDR1 SGHAT and CDR2 FQNNGV. TCR beta libraries were built with iRepertoire HTBI primers and Arm-PCR of CDR3 regions. TCRdb called the multiplex PCR reads again in MiXCR, with one record for every CDR3 protein. The sample has under 800,000 distinct CDR3 sequences, under 20% seen once. These sequences were also reported in another study, on T cells in Graves' hyperthyroidism and ophthalmopathy. That paper notes: Each diagnosis was grounded in clinical symptoms, serum thyroxine and TRAb, thyroid ultrasound, and orbital computed tomography. Using the HTBI primer set, a first-round RT-PCR was run on the TCR CDR3.

The chain joins TRBV11-2 to TRBJ2-1; 13 bases line up with TRBD2. The input for sequencing was peripheral blood mononuclear cells (PBMCs), taken at new diagnosis, from a patient treated with antithyroid drugs. The receptor comes from a woman aged 30 to 39 with Graves disease. CDR3 sequence: CASSSTSGRMNEQFF. CDR3 nucleotide sequence: TGTGCCAGCAGTTCGACTAGCGGGAGGATGAATGAGCAGTTCTTC.